Listed here are 29 T cell receptor beta chains from one sample, sequenced in a study of T cells expressing NK-cell markers. From the 5' RACE reads, TCRdb lists one entry per CDR3 protein and no DNA. This sample contains about 160,000 distinct CDR3 sequences. The source material was blood T cells: a sorted CD56 or NKG2C T cell subset, CD4+ or CD8+ T cells, or bulk PBMC T cells (not recorded which). These receptors all come from a man aged 18 to 69 in good health.

CDR3 in amino acids: CASSYSSSGGDTDTQYF. This sequence joins TRBV6-5 and TRBJ2-3; as DNA is missing, the TRBD2 call by TCRdb cannot be tested. In germline, CDR1 is MNHEY, CDR2 SVGAGI. The CDR3 runs to 17 residues.

J is TRBJ2-7 and V is TRBV20-1; TCRdb calls TRBD1, which cannot be checked without DNA. The CDR3 runs 14 residues. Looked up from germline, CDR1 is DFQATT and CDR2 is SNEGSKA (reference sequence). The CDR3 loop is CSARDVGAPREQYF.

This chain connects TRBV7-9 to TRBJ1-2; TCRdb lists TRBD1, though no DNA is available to test this call. From germline, CDR1 is SEHNR and CDR2 FQNEAQ (reference sequence). The CDR3 is 15 amino acids. CDR3 sequence reads: CASSDPPGQVYGYTF.

The CDR3 sequence is CSAAEGFTDTQYF. This chain connects TRBV20-1 to TRBJ2-3; absent DNA, TCRdb's TRBD2 call cannot be checked. Per germline, CDR1 DFQATT and CDR2 SNEGSKA (reference sequence). The CDR3 runs to 13 residues.

V usage is TRBV9 and J usage is TRBJ2-2; TCRdb indicates TRBD1, and absent DNA this call remains unverified. The germline V gene encodes CDR1 SGDLS and CDR2 YYNGEE. The CDR3 is 13 amino acids. This chain's CDR3 is CASSAQGTGELFF.

The chain has TRBV5-6 and TRBJ1-1; TCRdb proposes TRBD1, but this gene call is untestable without DNA. This CDR3 is 17 amino acids long. Germline V lookup: CDR1 SGHDT, CDR2 YYEEEE. CDR3 protein: CASSSPGQGARGTEAFF.

CDR3 sequence: CASSSTVTGLETQYF. The rearrangement joins TRBV6-5 to TRBJ2-5; TCRdb's D gene call, TRBD1, goes unchecked for lack of DNA. CDR1 and CDR2 from the germline V gene are MNHEY and SVGAGI. The CDR3 spans 15 residues.

V is TRBV21-1 and J is TRBJ2-7; the TCRdb call, TRBD1, lacks DNA for checking. TRBV21-1 is tagged as a pseudogene. This CDR3 comprises 13 residues. CDR3 protein: CASGGAGSYEQYF.

The gene calls are TRBV15 and TRBJ2-2. Germline CDR1 LNHNV, CDR2 YYDKDF (reference sequence). This CDR3 is 14 amino acids long. The CDR3 loop is CATSRVVVTGELFF.

The rearrangement uses TRBV19 and TRBJ2-1; TCRdb names TRBD1, which stays unverified in the absence of DNA. CDR1 is LNHDA and CDR2 is SQIVND in the germline V gene (reference sequence). This CDR3 contains 19 residues. The CDR3 loop reads CASTNTGTGTRGSYNEQFF. Full variable domain (remainder filled in from reference TRBV19 and TRBJ2-1): DGGITQSPKYLFRKEGQNVTLSCEQNLNHDAMYWYRQDPGQGLRLIYYSQIVNDFQKGDIAEGYSVSREKKESFPLTVTSAQKNPTAFYLCASTNTGTGTRGSYNEQFFGPGTRLTVL.

This chain connects TRBV27 to TRBJ2-3; the TRBD1 assignment by TCRdb is unverifiable without DNA. The CDR3 sequence is 15 residues long. Germline V gene data show CDR1 as MNHEY and CDR2 as SMNVEV (reference sequence). The CDR3 spells CASKTANVFADTQYF.

This rearrangement joins TRBV5-6 to TRBJ2-1; TCRdb outputs TRBD1, but without DNA this stays unchecked. CDR3 size: 15 residues. Germline CDR1 is SGHDT and CDR2 is YYEEEE. The CDR3 sequence: CASSRTGWGYNEQFF. Supplemented by reference TRBV5-6 and TRBJ2-1, the full variable domain reads DAGVTQSPTHLIKTRGQQVTLRCSPKSGHDTVSWYQQALGQGPQFIFQYYEEEERQRGNFPDRFSGHQFPNYSSELNVNALLLGDSALYLCASSRTGWGYNEQFFGPGTRLTVL.

V is TRBV7-9 and J is TRBJ1-4. Germline V lookup: CDR1 SEHNR, CDR2 FQNEAQ (reference sequence). The CDR3 loop spans 15 amino acids. CDR3 region: CASSMPGPAGEKLFF.

This chain connects TRBV5-6 to TRBJ2-3; TCRdb gives TRBD1 as the D gene, but with no DNA this cannot be confirmed. The germline CDR1 and CDR2 sequences are SGHDT and YYEEEE. This CDR3 spans 16 amino acids. The CDR3 sequence: CASSAGTGGRTDTQYF.

The rearrangement uses TRBV5-6 and TRBJ2-7; TCRdb's D call, TRBD1, is unchecked because there is no DNA. In germline, CDR1 is SGHDT, CDR2 YYEEEE. The CDR3 length is 13 residues. The CDR3 spells CASSGQGGYEQYF.

The genes are TRBV12-3 or TRBV12-4 and TRBJ1-2; the TRBD1 assignment by TCRdb is unverifiable without DNA. The CDR3 length is 14 residues. CDR3 loop: CASSPPGWVKGYTF.

The V call is TRBV6-5, the J call TRBJ2-1; no DNA is available, so the TRBD2 call from TCRdb remains unchecked. Germline lookup yields CDR1 MNHEY and CDR2 SVGAGI. The CDR3 has 17 amino acids. CDR3 amino acids: CASSYGSGLRSYNEQFF.

This chain links TRBV9 with TRBJ2-7; TCRdb picks TRBD2, but there is no DNA to check that call. From germline, CDR1 is SGDLS and CDR2 YYNGEE. This CDR3 is built from 15 residues. This CDR3 is CASSAVAGGYYEQYF.

The rearrangement uses TRBV6-5 and TRBJ2-7. The CDR3 length is 15 residues. Germline lookup yields CDR1 MNHEY and CDR2 SVGAGI. The CDR3 sequence is CASSYLGSESYEQYF.

This chain joins TRBV9 and TRBJ1-1. The V gene's germline CDR1 is SGDLS and CDR2 YYNGEE. The CDR3 spans 11 residues. CDR3 residues: CASSSSEGAFF. The variable domain in full, completed from reference TRBV9 and TRBJ1-1, reads DSGVTQTPKHLITATGQRVTLRCSPRSGDLSVYWYQQSLDQGLQFLIQYYNGEERAKGNILERFSAQQFPDLHSELNLSSLELGDSALYFCASSSSEGAFFGQGTRLTVV.

The chain uses TRBV7-9 and TRBJ1-2. The germline CDR1 and CDR2 sequences are SEHNR and FQNEAQ (reference sequence). CDR3 size: 15 residues. CDR3 sequence reads: CASSSGHSLLYGYTF.

The V and J genes are TRBV4-1 and TRBJ2-2; the D gene TCRdb calls, TRBD2, cannot be checked with no DNA. CDR3 size: 18 residues. Germline V lookup: CDR1 MGHRA, CDR2 YSYEKL. CDR3 residues: CASSQVRTLAGDTGELFF.

The V gene is TRBV2, the J gene TRBJ2-7; TCRdb picks TRBD2, but there is no DNA to check that call. This CDR3 region has 19 residues. Looked up from germline, CDR1 is SNHLY and CDR2 is FYNNEI. The CDR3 protein is CASAPKKEGFSGKTYEQYF.

The chain combines TRBV12-5 with TRBJ2-1; the TRBD1 assignment by TCRdb is unverifiable without DNA. The CDR3 totals 14 residues. CDR1 and CDR2 (germline): LGHNT, FRNRAP. The chain's CDR3 is CASGLDGGHNEQFF. Variable domain in full (rest from reference TRBV12-5 and TRBJ2-1): DARVTQTPRHKVTEMGQEVTMRCQPILGHNTVFWYRQTMMQGLELLAYFRNRAPLDDSGMPKDRFSAEMPDATLATLKIQPSEPRDSAVYFCASGLDGGHNEQFFGPGTRLTVL.

This chain uses TRBV6-2 or TRBV6-3 with TRBJ2-2; TCRdb picks TRBD1, but there is no DNA to check that call. CDR3 length equals 16 residues. Looked up from germline, CDR1 is MNHEY and CDR2 is SVGEGT. This CDR3 is CASSYSTGNPPGELFF.

The chain has TRBV7-8 and TRBJ2-3. Germline V gene data show CDR1 as SGHVS and CDR2 as FQNEAQ. The CDR3 contains 12 residues. CDR3 in amino acids: CASSFDHYTQYF.

The chain has TRBV7-8 and TRBJ2-3; TCRdb selects TRBD1, and the lack of DNA leaves this call unchecked. Germline CDR1 SGHVS, CDR2 FQNEAQ. The CDR3 has 16 residues. CDR3: CASSLGGGSFTDTQYF.

The chain joins TRBV6-5 to TRBJ2-5. Germline V lookup: CDR1 MNHEY, CDR2 SVGAGI. The length of the CDR3 is 14 residues. The CDR3: CASSSFGQQETQYF.

This chain uses TRBV20-1 with TRBJ2-5; TCRdb's D call of TRBD1 is untestable without DNA. From germline, CDR1 is DFQATT and CDR2 SNEGSKA (reference sequence). This CDR3 has 14 residues. CDR3 amino acids: CSNRNVDKQETQYF.